The 28 T cell receptor beta chains below were found in one sample sequenced in a study of shared clonotypes between healthy human individuals. Libraries were prepared by immunoSEQ multiplex PCR; TCRdb keeps only in-frame clonotypes and omits some of them. Of over 950,000 clones listed, approximately 77% are singletons. Source material: memory CD4+ T cells from PBMCs. Specified subset: CD45RA-negative fraction. The receptors derive from a man aged 18 to 35 in good health. Some clones in this sample may be carry-over from other donors' samples.

This clone was seen a few times. The chain is built from TRBV27 and TRBJ2-1; 7 nucleotides match TRBD1. The V segment lost 0 bases and the J segment 3 bases; nucleotides outside the gene matches: 5. The CDR3 totals 16 residues. The germline V gene encodes CDR1 MNHEY and CDR2 SMNVEV (reference sequence). The chain's CDR3 is CASSLSTGYVYNEQFF. The CDR3 bases are TGTGCCAGCAGTTTATCGACAGGGTATGTCTACAATGAGCAGTTCTTC.

Only a few counts were recorded for this clone. The sample carries other DNA sequences with the same CDR3. V is TRBV2 and J is TRBJ1-5; D uncertain. The CDR3 length is 13 residues. Germline V gene data show CDR1 as SNHLY and CDR2 as FYNNEI. The V end lost 4 bases, the J end lost 4 bases, and 8 bases lay between the germline ends. The CDR3 nucleotides read TGTGCCAGCAGTGGGACGGGGAATCAGCCCCAGCATTTT. Amino acids: CASSGTGNQPQHF.

This chain uses TRBV5-1 with TRBJ1-1; possibly TRBD1 for D (6 bases). The germline V gene has CDR1 SGHRS and CDR2 YFSETQ. CDR3 length equals 15 residues. The V end was cut by 4 bases, the J end by 1 base, with 14 bases between. DNA for the CDR3: TGCGCCAGCAGCCGTTCTCCGGGACAGAACACTGAAGCTTTCTTT. This encodes CASSRSPGQNTEAFF. Combining the CDR3 with reference TRBV5-1 and TRBJ1-1 gives the whole variable domain KAGVTQTPRYLIKTRGQQVTLSCSPISGHRSVSWYQQTPGQGLQFLFEYFSETQRNKGNFPGRFSGRQFSNSRSEMNVSTLELGDSALYLCASSRSPGQNTEAFFGQGTRLTVV.

This chain links TRBV7-6 with TRBJ2-1, with D maybe TRBD2 (5 bases). This CDR3 contains 17 residues. Germline V lookup: CDR1 SGHVS, CDR2 FNYEAQ. The germline V and J ends were trimmed by 1 base and 0 bases, with 13 bases remaining between them. CDR3 coding DNA: TGTGCCAGCAGCTTAGGAGGGCCTGGAAGCTCCTACAATGAGCAGTTCTTC. Translated, it gives CASSLGGPGSSYNEQFF.

V gene TRBV7-3 combines with J gene TRBJ1-5, with TRBD1 matching 7 bases. Germline V CDR1 and CDR2: SGHTA, FQGTGA. CDR3 length equals 15 residues. V gave up 2 bases and J gave up 3 bases; unmatched junction bases: 4. As DNA, the CDR3 is TGTGCCAGCAGCTTAGGGGGACAGACCAATCAGCCCCAGCATTTT. It yields the protein CASSLGGQTNQPQHF.

This chain connects TRBV9 to TRBJ2-5; 11 positions agree with TRBD2. CDR1 and CDR2 from the germline V gene are SGDLS and YYNGEE. This CDR3 spans 17 amino acids. Trimming cost V 3 bases and J 0 bases; bases outside gene matches: 7. The chain's CDR3 is CASSAGVAGGYQETQYF. The CDR3 DNA is TGTGCCAGCAGCGCCGGGGTAGCGGGAGGGTACCAAGAGACCCAGTACTTC. The whole variable domain, filled in from reference TRBV9 and TRBJ2-5, reads DSGVTQTPKHLITATGQRVTLRCSPRSGDLSVYWYQQSLDQGLQFLIQYYNGEERAKGNILERFSAQQFPDLHSELNLSSLELGDSALYFCASSAGVAGGYQETQYFGPGTRLLVL.

This chain links TRBV6-5 with TRBJ1-5; 8 positions match TRBD1. The CDR3 loop spans 14 amino acids. CDR1 MNHEY and CDR2 SVGAGI come from the germline V gene. V was pared by 6 bases and J by 5 bases, with 6 bases of the junction left unmatched. DNA of the CDR3: TGTGCCAGCAGCGGGACAGGCCCTCATCAGCCCCAGCATTTT. Translated, it gives CASSGTGPHQPQHF.

The chain links TRBV2 to TRBJ2-2; 8 nucleotides align to TRBD2. CDR3 length: 14 amino acids. CDR1 and CDR2 from the germline V gene are SNHLY and FYNNEI. J lost 0 bases, V lost 7 bases, and 1 base had no gene match. The CDR3 DNA follows: TGTGCCAGCACCGGGAGGGCGAACACCGGGGAGCTGTTTTTT. It specifies CASTGRANTGELFF.

CDR3 nucleotides: TGTGCCACCTCTGGAGCACAAGAGACCCAGTACTTC. This gives the protein CATSGAQETQYF. The rearrangement uses TRBV15 and TRBJ2-5; no definite D call. Per the germline V gene, CDR1 is LNHNV and CDR2 is YYDKDF (reference sequence). Trimming removed 8 bases at V and 2 bases at J, with 9 bases between. The CDR3 loop spans 12 amino acids.

CDR3 DNA: TGTGCCAGCAGTGTTTCGGGACAGGGACCAGGAAACACCATATATTTT. It encodes CASSVSGQGPGNTIYF. The chain uses TRBV25-1 and TRBJ1-3, with 9 bases lining up with TRBD1. This CDR3 region has 16 residues. Trimming cost V 4 bases and J 4 bases; bases outside gene matches: 8. Per the germline V gene, CDR1 is MGHDK and CDR2 is SYGVNS.

This clone has just a few counts. The CDR3 region is CASTSWGNTIYF. The CDR3 nucleotides read TGTGCCAGCACCTCCTGGGGAAACACCATATATTTT. This sequence joins TRBV28 and TRBJ1-3; D not resolved. CDR1 is MDHEN, CDR2 SYDVKM, per germline. The length of the CDR3 is 12 residues. V was pared by 7 bases and J by 4 bases, with 8 bases between.

The chain links TRBV14 to TRBJ2-5; 8 nucleotides agree with TRBD2. Unmatched junction bases numbered 4, after V lost 8 bases and J lost 2 bases. From germline, CDR1 is SGHDN and CDR2 FVKESK. CDR3 size: 13 residues. Written as DNA, the CDR3 is TGTGCCAGCCAGCGGGAGAATCAAGAGACCCAGTACTTC. As protein: CASQRENQETQYF.

This clone was observed a few times. The genes are TRBV9 and TRBJ2-3; either TRBD1 or TRBD2 may fit D (6 bases each). V was cut by 3 bases and J by 5 bases, with 19 bases left in between. This CDR3 has 16 amino acids. Germline values: CDR1 SGDLS, CDR2 YYNGEE. CDR3 sequence reads: CASSGSRPGGGDTQYF. The CDR3 bases are TGTGCCAGCAGCGGGAGCCGTCCCGGGGGCGGAGATACGCAGTATTTT.

This chain joins TRBV29-1 and TRBJ2-3, with 8 bases matching TRBD1. CDR1 SQVTM and CDR2 ANQGSEA come from the germline V gene. This CDR3 has 13 residues. V lost 6 bases, J lost 4 bases, and 6 bases stayed unmatched. CDR3: CSVSTGVADTQYF. The CDR3 nucleotides read TGCAGCGTCTCGACAGGGGTGGCAGATACGCAGTATTTT.

The chain uses TRBV6-5 and TRBJ1-2, with D maybe TRBD1 (5 bases). Germline CDR1 MNHEY, CDR2 SVGAGI. The CDR3 loop spans 14 amino acids. Trimming removed 5 bases at V and 1 base at J, with 11 bases between. The CDR3 here is CASSDTGVNYGYTF. In DNA, the CDR3 is TGTGCCAGCAGTGACACAGGCGTTAACTATGGCTACACCTTC.

This clone was detected once. J is TRBJ2-2 and V is TRBV6-1; possibly TRBD2 for D (6 bases). Germline V lookup: CDR1 MNHNS, CDR2 SASEGT. The CDR3 is made up of 15 amino acids. The V and J ends lost 7 bases and 0 bases respectively, with 12 bases between them. This chain's CDR3 is CASTAGSANTGELFF. CDR3 nucleotide sequence: TGTGCCAGCACGGCGGGAAGCGCGAACACCGGGGAGCTGTTTTTT.

Worth noting for this clone: Mismatch with germline at one junction end may stem from a read error. The V gene is TRBV5-1, the J gene TRBJ2-7; D remains unclear. CDR3 length equals 11 residues. CDR1 and CDR2 (germline): SGHRS, YFSETQ. CDR3 loop: CASSLGPKTDF. The CDR3 bases are TGCGCCAGCAGCTTGGGACCAAAAACCGACTTC. The full variable domain, its missing parts supplied by reference TRBV5-1 and TRBJ2-7, is KAGVTQTPRYLIKTRGQQVTLSCSPISGHRSVSWYQQTPGQGLQFLFEYFSETQRNKGNFPGRFSGRQFSNSRSEMNVSTLELGDSALYLCASSLGPKTDFGPGTRLTVT.

The chain links TRBV10-3 to TRBJ2-1, with 7 bases fitting TRBD2. This CDR3 has 13 residues. The germline V gene has CDR1 ENHRY and CDR2 SYGVKD. The ends lost 10 bases at V and 9 bases at J; junction bases unmatched: 12. CDR3 DNA sequence: TGTGCCACCCAGGTCGGTCGCGGGGGTGAGCAGTTCTTC. It specifies CATQVGRGGEQFF.

J is TRBJ2-7 and V is TRBV5-1; 10 nucleotides match TRBD2. With V trimmed by 2 bases and J by 3 bases, 5 bases remained unmatched. The CDR3 contains 15 residues. Germline assignment: CDR1 SGHRS and CDR2 YFSETQ. As DNA, the CDR3 is TGCGCCAGCAGCTTAGGACTAGCGGATATCTACGAGCAGTACTTC. Encoded protein: CASSLGLADIYEQYF.

J is TRBJ2-4 and V is TRBV19; D is unresolved. CDR1 is LNHDA and CDR2 is SQIVND in the germline V gene (reference sequence). The CDR3 loop spans 15 amino acids. The V gene lost 3 bases and the J gene lost 3 bases, with 12 bases spanning the gap. The CDR3 spells CASSMAGRYKNIQYF. CDR3 sequence (DNA): TGTGCCAGTAGTATGGCCGGGCGGTACAAAAACATTCAGTACTTC.

This clone was seen just once. The rearrangement links TRBV7-2 to TRBJ2-1, with D possibly being TRBD1 (6 bases). Germline V gene lookup returns CDR1 SGHTA and CDR2 FQGNSA. The ends were cut back, 5 bases at V and 6 bases at J, with 11 bases in the middle. The CDR3 spans 13 residues. CDR3 nucleotide sequence: TGTGCCAGCAGCCCAGTGACAGGCAATGAGCAGTTCTTC. Protein: CASSPVTGNEQFF.

The chain is built from TRBV4-1 and TRBJ2-2, with TRBD2 matching over 8 bases. V lost 3 bases to trimming and J lost 5 bases; unmatched junction nucleotides: 5. Germline CDR1 and CDR2: MGHRA and YSYEKL. The CDR3 covers 15 residues. The CDR3 spells CASSHFSGATGELFF. The CDR3 coding sequence is TGCGCCAGCAGCCATTTTAGCGGGGCTACCGGGGAGCTGTTTTTT.

The V and J genes are TRBV7-8 and TRBJ1-1; D is undetermined. The germline gives CDR1 SGHVS, CDR2 FQNEAQ. This CDR3 comprises 13 residues. Trimming removed 6 bases from V and 5 bases from J, with 13 bases in between. CDR3 region: CASRAGTWTEAFF. CDR3 nucleotides: TGTGCCAGCAGGGCGGGCACCTGGACTGAAGCTTTCTTT.

The chain employs TRBV5-1 and TRBJ1-1; 11 bases fit TRBD1. V lost 4 bases to trimming and J lost 4 bases; unmatched junction nucleotides: 9. Germline CDR1 reads SGHRS; CDR2 reads YFSETQ. The CDR3 loop spans 16 amino acids. The CDR3, as DNA: TGCGCCAGCAGCCATAGGACAGGGGGCGCGGGCACTGAAGCTTTCTTT. Translated: CASSHRTGGAGTEAFF.

J is TRBJ1-4 and V is TRBV18; TRBD1 might be the D (6 bases). The CDR3 has 13 residues. Germline assignment: CDR1 KGHSH and CDR2 LQKENI. V gave up 6 bases and J gave up 8 bases, with 13 bases separating them. The CDR3 sequence: CASSRGTKEKLFF. As DNA, the CDR3 is TGTGCCAGCTCGCGCGGGACAAAGGAAAAACTGTTTTTT.

V usage is TRBV13 and J usage is TRBJ2-5; D possibly corresponds to TRBD1 (6 bases). In germline, CDR1 is PRHDT, CDR2 FYEKMQ (reference sequence). The CDR3 loop spans 13 amino acids. V was clipped by 4 bases and J by 3 bases, with 9 bases between them. The DNA for the CDR3 is TGTGCCAGCAGCTCTAACAGGGAAGAGACCCAGTACTTC. Protein sequence: CASSSNREETQYF.

For the CDR3, the DNA is TGTGCCAGCAGCCATACGGCGGGGTACAATGAGCAGTTCTTC. Translating it yields CASSHTAGYNEQFF. The chain joins TRBV11-3 to TRBJ2-1, with a tentative D call TRBD2 (6 bases). CDR3 length equals 14 residues. Looked up from germline, CDR1 is SGHNT and CDR2 is YENEEA. The germline V and J ends were trimmed by 5 bases and 4 bases, with 12 bases remaining between them.

The J gene is TRBJ2-3, the V gene TRBV28, with 7 positions matching TRBD1. The CDR3 sequence is 14 residues long. Germline V gene sequence: CDR1 MDHEN, CDR2 SYDVKM. The ends lost 6 bases at V and 0 bases at J; junction bases unmatched: 3. The DNA of the CDR3 is TGTGCCAGCAGAATACAGGGGAGCACAGATACGCAGTATTTT. It translates to CASRIQGSTDTQYF. Looking up the rest from reference TRBV28 and TRBJ2-3 gives the full variable domain: DVKVTQSSRYLVKRTGEKVFLECVQDMDHENMFWYRQDPGLGLRLIYFSYDVKMKEKGDIPEGYSVSREKKERFSLILESASTNQTSMYLCASRIQGSTDTQYFGPGTRLTVL.